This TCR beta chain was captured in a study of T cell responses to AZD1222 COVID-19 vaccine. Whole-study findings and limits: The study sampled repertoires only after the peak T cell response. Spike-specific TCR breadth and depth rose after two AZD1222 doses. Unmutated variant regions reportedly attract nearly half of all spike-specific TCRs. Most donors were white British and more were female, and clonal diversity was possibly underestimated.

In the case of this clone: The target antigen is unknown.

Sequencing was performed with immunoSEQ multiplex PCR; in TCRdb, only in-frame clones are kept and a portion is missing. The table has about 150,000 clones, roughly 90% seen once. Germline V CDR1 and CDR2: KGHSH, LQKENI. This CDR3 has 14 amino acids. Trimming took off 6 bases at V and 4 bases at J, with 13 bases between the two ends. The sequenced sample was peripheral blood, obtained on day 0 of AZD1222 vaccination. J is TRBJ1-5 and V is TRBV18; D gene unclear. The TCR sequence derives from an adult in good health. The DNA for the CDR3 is TGTGCCAGCTCCCCCCCAGGAGTGAATCAGCCCCAGCATTTT. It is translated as CASSPPGVNQPQHF.